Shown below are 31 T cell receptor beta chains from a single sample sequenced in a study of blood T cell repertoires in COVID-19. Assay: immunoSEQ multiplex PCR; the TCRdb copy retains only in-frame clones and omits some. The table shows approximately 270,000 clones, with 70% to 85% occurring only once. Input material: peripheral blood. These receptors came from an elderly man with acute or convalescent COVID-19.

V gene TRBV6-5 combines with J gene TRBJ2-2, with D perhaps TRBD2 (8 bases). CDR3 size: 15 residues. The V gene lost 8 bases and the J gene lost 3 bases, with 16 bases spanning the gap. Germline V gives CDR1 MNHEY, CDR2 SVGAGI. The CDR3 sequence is CASRGGRGYTGELFF. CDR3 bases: TGTGCCAGCCGGGGGGGCAGGGGGTACACCGGGGAGCTGTTTTTT.

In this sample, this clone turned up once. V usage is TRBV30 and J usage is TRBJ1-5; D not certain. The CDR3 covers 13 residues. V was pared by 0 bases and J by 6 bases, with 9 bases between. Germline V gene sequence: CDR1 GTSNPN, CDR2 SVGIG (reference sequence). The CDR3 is CAWSVIRGQPQHF. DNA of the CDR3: TGTGCCTGGAGTGTAATCCGGGGTCAGCCCCAGCATTTT.

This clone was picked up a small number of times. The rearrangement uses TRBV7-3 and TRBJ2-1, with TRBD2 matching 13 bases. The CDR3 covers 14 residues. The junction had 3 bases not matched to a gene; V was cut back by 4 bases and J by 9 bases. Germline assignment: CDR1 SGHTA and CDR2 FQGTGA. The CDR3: CASSSGTSGTEQFF. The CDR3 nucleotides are TGTGCCAGCAGCTCGGGGACTAGCGGGACTGAGCAGTTCTTC.

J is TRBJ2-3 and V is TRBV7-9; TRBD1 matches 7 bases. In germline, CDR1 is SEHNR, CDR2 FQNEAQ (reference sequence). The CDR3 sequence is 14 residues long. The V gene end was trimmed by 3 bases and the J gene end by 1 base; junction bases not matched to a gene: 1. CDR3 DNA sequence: TGTGCCAGCAGCTTCGGACAGGGCACAGATACGCAGTATTTT. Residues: CASSFGQGTDTQYF.

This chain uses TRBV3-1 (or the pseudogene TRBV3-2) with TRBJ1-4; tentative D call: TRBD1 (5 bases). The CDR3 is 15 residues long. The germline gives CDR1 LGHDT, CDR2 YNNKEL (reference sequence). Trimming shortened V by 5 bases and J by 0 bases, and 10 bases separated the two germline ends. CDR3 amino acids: CASSRDSSTNEKLFF. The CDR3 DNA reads TGTGCCAGCAGCAGAGACAGCTCAACTAATGAAAAACTGTTTTTT.

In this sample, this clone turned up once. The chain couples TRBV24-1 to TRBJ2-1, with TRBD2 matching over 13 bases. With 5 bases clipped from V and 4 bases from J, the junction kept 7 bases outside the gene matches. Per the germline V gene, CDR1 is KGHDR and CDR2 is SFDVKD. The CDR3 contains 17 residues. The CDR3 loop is CATSGGTSGTTYNEQFF. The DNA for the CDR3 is TGTGCCACCAGTGGGGGGACTAGCGGGACCACGTACAATGAGCAGTTCTTC.

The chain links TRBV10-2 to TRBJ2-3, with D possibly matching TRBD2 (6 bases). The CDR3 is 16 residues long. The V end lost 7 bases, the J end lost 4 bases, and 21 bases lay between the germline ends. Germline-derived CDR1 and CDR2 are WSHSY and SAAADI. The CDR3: CASKKGLPGWADTQYF. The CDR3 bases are TGCGCCAGCAAGAAGGGACTCCCGGGCTGGGCAGATACGCAGTATTTT.

The CDR3 region is CASSLGLAIEQFF. The CDR3 bases are TGTGCCAGCAGTTTAGGGCTAGCAATCGAGCAGTTCTTC. The rearrangement links TRBV12-3 or TRBV12-4 to TRBJ2-1, with a weak D call TRBD2 (5 bases). CDR3 length: 13 amino acids. V lost 1 base, J lost 10 bases, and 11 bases lay in between.

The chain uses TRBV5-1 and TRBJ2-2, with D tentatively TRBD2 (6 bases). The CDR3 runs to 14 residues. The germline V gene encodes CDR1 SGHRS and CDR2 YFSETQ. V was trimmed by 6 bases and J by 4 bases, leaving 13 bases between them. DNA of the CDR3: TGCGCCAGCACCGCACTAGCTCGCACCGGGGAGCTGTTTTTT. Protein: CASTALARTGELFF.

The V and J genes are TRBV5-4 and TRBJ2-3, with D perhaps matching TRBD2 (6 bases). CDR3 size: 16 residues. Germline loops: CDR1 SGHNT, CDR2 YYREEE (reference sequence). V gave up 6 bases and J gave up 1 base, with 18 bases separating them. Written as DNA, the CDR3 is TGTGCCAGCACTCTAAGGGTGGGCGGGGGCACAGATACGCAGTATTTT. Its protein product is CASTLRVGGGTDTQYF.

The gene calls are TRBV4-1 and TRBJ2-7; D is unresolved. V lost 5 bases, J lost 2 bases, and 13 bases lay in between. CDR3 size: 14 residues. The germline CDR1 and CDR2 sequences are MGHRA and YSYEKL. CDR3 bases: TGCGCCAGCAGCTCAACACAGATTACCTACGAGCAGTACTTC. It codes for CASSSTQITYEQYF.

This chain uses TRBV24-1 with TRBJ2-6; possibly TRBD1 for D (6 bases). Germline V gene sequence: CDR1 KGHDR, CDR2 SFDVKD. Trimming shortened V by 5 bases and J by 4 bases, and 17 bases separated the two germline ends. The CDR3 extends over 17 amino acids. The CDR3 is CATSGPLGARGANVLTF. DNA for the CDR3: TGTGCCACCAGTGGTCCTTTGGGGGCGCGGGGGGCCAACGTCCTGACTTTC.

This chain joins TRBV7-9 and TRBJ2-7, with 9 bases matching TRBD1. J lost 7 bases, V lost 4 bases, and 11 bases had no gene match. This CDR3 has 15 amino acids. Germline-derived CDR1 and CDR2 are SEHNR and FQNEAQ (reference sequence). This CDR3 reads CASSSPGTGLGEQYF. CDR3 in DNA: TGTGCCAGCAGCTCCCCAGGGACAGGGCTTGGGGAGCAGTACTTC.

The CDR3 loop reads CASRLQGQQNSPLHF. The CDR3 DNA follows: TGTGCCAGTAGGTTACAGGGGCAGCAAAATTCACCCCTCCACTTT. This chain links TRBV19 with TRBJ1-6; 7 bases line up with TRBD1. J was trimmed by 7 bases and V by 6 bases; bases with no gene match: 9. The germline CDR1 and CDR2 sequences are LNHDA and SQIVND (reference sequence). The CDR3 loop spans 15 amino acids.

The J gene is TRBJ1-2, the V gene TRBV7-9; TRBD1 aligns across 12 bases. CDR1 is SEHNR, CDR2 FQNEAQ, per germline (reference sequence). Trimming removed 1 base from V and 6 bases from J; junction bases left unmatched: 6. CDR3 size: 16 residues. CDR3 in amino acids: CASSLGLGQGADGYTF. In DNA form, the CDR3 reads TGTGCCAGCAGCTTAGGTTTGGGACAGGGGGCTGATGGCTACACCTTC.

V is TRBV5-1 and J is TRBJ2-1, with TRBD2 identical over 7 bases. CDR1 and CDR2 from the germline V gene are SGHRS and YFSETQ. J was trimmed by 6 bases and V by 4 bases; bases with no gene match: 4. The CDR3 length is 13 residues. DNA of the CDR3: TGCGCCAGCAGCCGGGGGACTATCAATGAGCAGTTCTTC. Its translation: CASSRGTINEQFF.

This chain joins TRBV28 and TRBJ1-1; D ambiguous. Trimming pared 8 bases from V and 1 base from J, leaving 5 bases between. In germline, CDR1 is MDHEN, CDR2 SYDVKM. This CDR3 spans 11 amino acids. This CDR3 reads CASVGNTEAFF. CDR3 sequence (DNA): TGTGCCAGCGTCGGGAACACTGAAGCTTTCTTT.

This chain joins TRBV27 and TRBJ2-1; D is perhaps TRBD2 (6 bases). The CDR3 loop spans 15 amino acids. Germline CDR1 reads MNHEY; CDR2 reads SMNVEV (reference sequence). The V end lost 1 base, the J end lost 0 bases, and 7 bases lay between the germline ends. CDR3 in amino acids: CASSLWGVSYNEQFF. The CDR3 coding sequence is TGTGCCAGCAGTTTATGGGGGGTCTCCTACAATGAGCAGTTCTTC.

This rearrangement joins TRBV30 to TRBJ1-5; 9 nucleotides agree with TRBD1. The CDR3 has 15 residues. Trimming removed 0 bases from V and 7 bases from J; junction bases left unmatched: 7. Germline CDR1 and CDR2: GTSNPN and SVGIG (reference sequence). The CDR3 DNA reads TGTGCCTGGAGTGTAACGGGACAGGGTGTCCAGCCCCAGCATTTT. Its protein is CAWSVTGQGVQPQHF. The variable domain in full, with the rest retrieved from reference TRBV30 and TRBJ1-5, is SQTIHQWPATLVQPVGSPLSLECTVEGTSNPNLYWYRQAAGRGLQLLFYSVGIGQISSEVPQNLSASRPQDRQFILSSKKLLLSDSGFYLCAWSVTGQGVQPQHFGDGTRLSIL.

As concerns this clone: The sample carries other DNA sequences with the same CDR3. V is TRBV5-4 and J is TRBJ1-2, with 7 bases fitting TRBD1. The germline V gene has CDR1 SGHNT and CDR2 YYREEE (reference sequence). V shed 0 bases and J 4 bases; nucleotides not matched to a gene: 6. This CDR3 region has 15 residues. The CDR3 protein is CASSLARGVGYGYTF. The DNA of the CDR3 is TGTGCCAGCAGCTTGGCCAGGGGGGTTGGCTATGGCTACACCTTC. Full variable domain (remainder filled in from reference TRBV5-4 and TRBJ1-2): ETGVTQSPTHLIKTRGQQVTLRCSSQSGHNTVSWYQQALGQGPQFIFQYYREEENGRGNFPPRFSGLQFPNYSSELNVNALELDDSALYLCASSLARGVGYGYTFGSGTRLTVV.

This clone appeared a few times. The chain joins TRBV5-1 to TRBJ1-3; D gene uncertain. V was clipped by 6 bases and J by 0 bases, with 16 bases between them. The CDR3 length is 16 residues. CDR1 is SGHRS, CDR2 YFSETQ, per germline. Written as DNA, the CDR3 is TGCGCCAGCAAGGACTCGACACCGAGCTCTGGAAACACCATATATTTT. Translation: CASKDSTPSSGNTIYF.

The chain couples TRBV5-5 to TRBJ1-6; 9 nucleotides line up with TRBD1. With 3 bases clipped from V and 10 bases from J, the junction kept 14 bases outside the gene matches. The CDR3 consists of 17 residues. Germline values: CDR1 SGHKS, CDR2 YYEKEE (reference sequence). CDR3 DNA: TGTGCCAGCAGCTCGGTCAAAAAAACAGGGGGCGGATCACCCCTCCACTTT. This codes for CASSSVKKTGGGSPLHF.

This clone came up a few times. CDR3 in amino acids: CAGTGGSNEQFF. The CDR3 coding sequence is TGTGCCGGGACAGGGGGCTCAAATGAGCAGTTCTTC. This chain links TRBV30 with TRBJ2-1; 12 nucleotides align to TRBD1. Losses at the gene ends were 8 bases for V and 7 bases for J; bases not matched to a gene: 3. Germline CDR1 GTSNPN, CDR2 SVGIG (reference sequence). There are 12 residues in the CDR3.

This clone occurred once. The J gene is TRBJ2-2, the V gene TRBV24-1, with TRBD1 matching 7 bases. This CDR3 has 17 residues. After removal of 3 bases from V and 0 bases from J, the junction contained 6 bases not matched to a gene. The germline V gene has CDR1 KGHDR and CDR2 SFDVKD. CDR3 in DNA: TGTGCCACCAGTGATCCCCCAGGGGGTTCGAACACCGGGGAGCTGTTTTTT. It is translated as CATSDPPGGSNTGELFF.

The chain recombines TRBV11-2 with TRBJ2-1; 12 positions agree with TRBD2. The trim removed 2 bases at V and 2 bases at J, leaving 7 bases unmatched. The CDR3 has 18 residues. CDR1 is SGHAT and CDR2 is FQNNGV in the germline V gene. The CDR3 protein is CASSLRNLAGGPYNEQFF. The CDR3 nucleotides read TGTGCCAGCAGCTTAAGGAACCTAGCGGGAGGGCCCTACAATGAGCAGTTCTTC.

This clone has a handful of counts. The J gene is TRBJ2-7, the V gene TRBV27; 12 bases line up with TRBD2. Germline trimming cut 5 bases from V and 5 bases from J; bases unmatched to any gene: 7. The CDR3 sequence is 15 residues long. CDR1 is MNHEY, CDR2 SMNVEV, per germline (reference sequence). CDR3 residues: CASSELAGGRNEQYF. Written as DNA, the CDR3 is TGTGCCAGCAGTGAGCTAGCGGGGGGGCGCAACGAGCAGTACTTC.

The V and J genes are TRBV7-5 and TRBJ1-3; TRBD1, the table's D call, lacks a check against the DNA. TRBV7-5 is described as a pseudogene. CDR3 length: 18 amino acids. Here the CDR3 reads CARSANQPGQGAGNTIYF. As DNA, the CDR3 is TGTGCCAGAAGCGCCAATCAGCCGGGACAGGGGGCCGGAAACACCATATATTTT.

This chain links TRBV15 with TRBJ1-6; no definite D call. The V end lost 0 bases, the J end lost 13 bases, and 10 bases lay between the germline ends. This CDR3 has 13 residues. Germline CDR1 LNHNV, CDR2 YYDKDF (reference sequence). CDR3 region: CATSRDMLRPLHF. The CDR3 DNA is TGTGCCACCAGCAGAGATATGCTTCGGCCCCTCCACTTT.

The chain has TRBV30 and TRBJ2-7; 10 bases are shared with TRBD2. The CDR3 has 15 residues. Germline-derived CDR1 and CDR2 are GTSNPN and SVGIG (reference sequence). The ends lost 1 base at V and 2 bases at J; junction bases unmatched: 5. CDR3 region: CAWSALLAGPYEQYF. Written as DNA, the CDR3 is TGTGCCTGGAGTGCCCTACTAGCGGGACCCTACGAGCAGTACTTC.

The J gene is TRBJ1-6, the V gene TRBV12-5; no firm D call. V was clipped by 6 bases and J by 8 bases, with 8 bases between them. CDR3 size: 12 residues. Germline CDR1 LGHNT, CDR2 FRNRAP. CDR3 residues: CASGRPHSPLHF. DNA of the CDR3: TGTGCTAGTGGCCGTCCTCATTCACCCCTCCACTTT.

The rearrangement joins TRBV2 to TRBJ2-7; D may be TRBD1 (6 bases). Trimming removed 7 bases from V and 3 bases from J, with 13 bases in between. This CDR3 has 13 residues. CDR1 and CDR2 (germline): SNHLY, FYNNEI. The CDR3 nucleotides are TGTGCCAGCAAAGAAACAGGGAACTACGAGCAGTACTTC. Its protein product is CASKETGNYEQYF.